This T cell receptor beta chain was sequenced for a study of STAT5B mutations in CD4+ large granular lymphocyte leukemia. Methods used by the authors: The detection floor for productive clonotype frequency was 2.59 x 10-5. Clones were sequenced by immunoSEQ multiplex PCR, and TCRdb holds only the in-frame ones, with some missing. V, J and clone size were drawn from that table, and D and trimming were deduced from the DNA. The sample contains about 25,000 clones, just under 75% of which appear only once. The study's findings and limits: CD4-sorted patient repertoires seemed more clonal than healthy CD4+ repertoires. No patients shared main leukemic clonotypes, though roughly 27% appeared at low frequency elsewhere.

This clone occurred once. Its matching antigen is unknown. Relative to the germline gene, one junction end is altered; a read error may explain this. This TCR was recovered from a human donor in good health. The sequencing input was CD4+ T cells from blood buffy coats.

CDR3 residues: CASSLPKGIYPDAFF. The DNA of the CDR3 is TGTGCCAGCAGTTTACCTAAGGGAATATACCCTGACGCTTTCTTT. V and J are TRBV28 and TRBJ1-1; D is unclear. Per the germline V gene, CDR1 is MDHEN and CDR2 is SYDVKM. The CDR3 consists of 15 residues.